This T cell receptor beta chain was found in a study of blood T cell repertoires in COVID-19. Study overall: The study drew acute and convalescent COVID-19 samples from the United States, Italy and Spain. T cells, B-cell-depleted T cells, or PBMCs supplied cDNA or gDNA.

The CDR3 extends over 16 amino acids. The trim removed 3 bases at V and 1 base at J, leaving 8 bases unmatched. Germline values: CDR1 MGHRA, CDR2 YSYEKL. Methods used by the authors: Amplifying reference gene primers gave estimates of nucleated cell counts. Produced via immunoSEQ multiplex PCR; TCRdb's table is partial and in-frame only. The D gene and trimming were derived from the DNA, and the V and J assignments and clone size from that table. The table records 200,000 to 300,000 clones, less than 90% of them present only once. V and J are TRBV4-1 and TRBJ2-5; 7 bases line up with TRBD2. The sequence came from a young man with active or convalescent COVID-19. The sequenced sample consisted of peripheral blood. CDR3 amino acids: CASSQVSSGGQETQYF. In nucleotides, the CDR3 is TGCGCCAGCAGCCAGGTTTCTAGCGGAGGCCAAGAGACCCAGTACTTC.